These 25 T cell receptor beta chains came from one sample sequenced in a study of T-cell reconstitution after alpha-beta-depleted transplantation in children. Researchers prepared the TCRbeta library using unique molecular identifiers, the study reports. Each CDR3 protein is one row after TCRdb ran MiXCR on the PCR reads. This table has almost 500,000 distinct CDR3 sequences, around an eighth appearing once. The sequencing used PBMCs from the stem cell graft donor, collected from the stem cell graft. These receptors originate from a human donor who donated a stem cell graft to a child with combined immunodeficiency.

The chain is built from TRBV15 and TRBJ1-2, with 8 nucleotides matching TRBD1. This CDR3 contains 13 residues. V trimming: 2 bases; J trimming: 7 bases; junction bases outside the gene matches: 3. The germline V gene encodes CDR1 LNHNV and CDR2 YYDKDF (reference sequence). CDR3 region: CATSRRTGTGYTF. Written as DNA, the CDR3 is TGTGCCACCAGCAGACGGACAGGGACTGGCTACACCTTC.

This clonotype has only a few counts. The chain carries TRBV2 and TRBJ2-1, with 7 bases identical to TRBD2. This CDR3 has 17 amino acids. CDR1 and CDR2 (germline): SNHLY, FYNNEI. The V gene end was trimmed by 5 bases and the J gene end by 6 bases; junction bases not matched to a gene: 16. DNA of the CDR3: TGTGCCAGCAGTAGGGGTGGCGGCGGGAGAGGTATCAATGAGCAGTTCTTC. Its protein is CASSRGGGGRGINEQFF.

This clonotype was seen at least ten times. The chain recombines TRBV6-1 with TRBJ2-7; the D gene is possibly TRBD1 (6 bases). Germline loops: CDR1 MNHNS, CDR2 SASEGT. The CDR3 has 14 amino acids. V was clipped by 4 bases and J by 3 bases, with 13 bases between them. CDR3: CASSVRQVIYEQYF. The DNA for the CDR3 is TGTGCCAGCAGTGTCCGACAGGTAATCTACGAGCAGTACTTC.

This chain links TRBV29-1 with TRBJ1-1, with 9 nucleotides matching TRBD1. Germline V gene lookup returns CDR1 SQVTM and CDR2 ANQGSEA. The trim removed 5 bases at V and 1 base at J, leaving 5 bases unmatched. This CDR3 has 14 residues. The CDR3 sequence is CSVLTGGWNTEAFF. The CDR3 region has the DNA TGCAGCGTTCTGACAGGGGGTTGGAACACTGAAGCTTTCTTT.

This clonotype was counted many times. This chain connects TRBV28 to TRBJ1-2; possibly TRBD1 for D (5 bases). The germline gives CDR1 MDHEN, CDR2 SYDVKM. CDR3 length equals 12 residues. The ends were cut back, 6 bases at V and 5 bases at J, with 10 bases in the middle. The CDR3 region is CASRVGQYGYTF. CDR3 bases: TGTGCCAGCAGGGTGGGGCAATATGGCTACACCTTC.

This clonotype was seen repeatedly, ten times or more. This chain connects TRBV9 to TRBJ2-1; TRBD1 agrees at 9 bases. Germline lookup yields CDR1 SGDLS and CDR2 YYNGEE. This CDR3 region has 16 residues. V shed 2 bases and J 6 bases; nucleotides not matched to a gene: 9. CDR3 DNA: TGTGCCAGCAGCGTCCACTCCGGGACAGGGATCAATGAGCAGTTCTTC. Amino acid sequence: CASSVHSGTGINEQFF. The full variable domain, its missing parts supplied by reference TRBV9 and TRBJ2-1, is DSGVTQTPKHLITATGQRVTLRCSPRSGDLSVYWYQQSLDQGLQFLIQYYNGEERAKGNILERFSAQQFPDLHSELNLSSLELGDSALYFCASSVHSGTGINEQFFGPGTRLTVL.

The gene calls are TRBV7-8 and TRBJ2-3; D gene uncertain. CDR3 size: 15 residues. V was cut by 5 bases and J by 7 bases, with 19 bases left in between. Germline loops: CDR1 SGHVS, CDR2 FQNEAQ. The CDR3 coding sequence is TGTGCCAGCAGCCCACCTAGGAGAGCTGAGAATACGCAGTATTTT. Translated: CASSPPRRAENTQYF.

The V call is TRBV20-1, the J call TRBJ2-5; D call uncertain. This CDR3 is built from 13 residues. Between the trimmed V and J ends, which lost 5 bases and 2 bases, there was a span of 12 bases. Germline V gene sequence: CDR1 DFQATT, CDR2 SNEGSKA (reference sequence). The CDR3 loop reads CSARRRRQETQYF. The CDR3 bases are TGCAGTGCTCGTCGCAGGCGTCAAGAGACCCAGTACTTC.

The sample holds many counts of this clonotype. The CDR3 loop is CASSFDREETQYF. In DNA, the CDR3 is TGTGCCAGCAGCTTTGATCGGGAAGAGACCCAGTACTTC. The rearrangement links TRBV7-7 to TRBJ2-5; no definite D call. Trimming removed 3 bases at V and 3 bases at J, with 8 bases between. This CDR3 is built from 13 residues. CDR1 and CDR2 from the germline V gene are SSHAT and FNYEAQ (reference sequence).

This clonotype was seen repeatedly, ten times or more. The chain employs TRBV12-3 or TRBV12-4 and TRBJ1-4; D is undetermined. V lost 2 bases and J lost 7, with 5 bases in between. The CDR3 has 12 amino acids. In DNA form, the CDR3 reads TGTGCCAGCAGTTTACAGAGTGAAAAACTGTTTTTT. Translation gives CASSLQSEKLFF.

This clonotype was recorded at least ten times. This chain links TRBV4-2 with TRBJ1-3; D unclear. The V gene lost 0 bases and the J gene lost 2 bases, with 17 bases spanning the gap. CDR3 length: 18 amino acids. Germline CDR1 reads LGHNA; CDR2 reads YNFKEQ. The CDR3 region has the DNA TGTGCCAGCAGCCAAGATATGCGCCAGGAAAGGGCTGGAAACACCATATATTTT. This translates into CASSQDMRQERAGNTIYF.

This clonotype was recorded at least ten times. CDR3 amino acids: CAISEQGGTEAFF. The CDR3 DNA reads as TGTGCCATCAGTGAACAGGGGGGCACTGAAGCTTTCTTT. The V gene is TRBV10-3, the J gene TRBJ1-1, with TRBD1 matching 8 bases. J lost 4 bases, V lost 3 bases, and 1 base had no gene match. The CDR3 is 13 residues long. Germline CDR1 reads ENHRY; CDR2 reads SYGVKD.

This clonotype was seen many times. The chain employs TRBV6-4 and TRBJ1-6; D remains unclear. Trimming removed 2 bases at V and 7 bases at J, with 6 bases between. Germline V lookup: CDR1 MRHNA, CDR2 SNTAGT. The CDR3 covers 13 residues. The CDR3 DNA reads TGTGCCAGCAGTGACCGGGAGAATTCACCCCTCCACTTT. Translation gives CASSDRENSPLHF.

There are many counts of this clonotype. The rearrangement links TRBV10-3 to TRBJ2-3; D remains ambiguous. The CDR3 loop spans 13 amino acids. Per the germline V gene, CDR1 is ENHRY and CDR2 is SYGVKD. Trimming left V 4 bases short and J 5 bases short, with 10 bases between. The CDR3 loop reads CAISASLLDTQYF. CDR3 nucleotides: TGTGCCATCAGTGCTAGTTTACTAGATACGCAGTATTTT.

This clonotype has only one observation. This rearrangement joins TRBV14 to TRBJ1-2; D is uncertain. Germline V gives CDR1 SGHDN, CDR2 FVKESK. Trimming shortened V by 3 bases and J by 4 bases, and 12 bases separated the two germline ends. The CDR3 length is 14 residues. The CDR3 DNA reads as TGTGCCAGCAGCCAGCAAACCGGGAGCTATGGCTACACCTTC. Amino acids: CASSQQTGSYGYTF. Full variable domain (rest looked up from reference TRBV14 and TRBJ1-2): EAGVTQFPSHSVIEKGQTVTLRCDPISGHDNLYWYRRVMGKEIKFLLHFVKESKQDESGMPNNRFLAERTGGTYSTLKVQPAELEDSGVYFCASSQQTGSYGYTFGSGTRLTVV.

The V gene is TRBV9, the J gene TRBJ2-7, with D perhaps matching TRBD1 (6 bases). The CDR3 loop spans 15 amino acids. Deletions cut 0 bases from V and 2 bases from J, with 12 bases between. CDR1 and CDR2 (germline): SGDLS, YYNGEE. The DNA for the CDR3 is TGTGCCAGCAGCGTAGGAGGTGACAGGACCTACGAGCAGTACTTC. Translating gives CASSVGGDRTYEQYF.

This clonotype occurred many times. Here the CDR3 reads CASSFSTSGLTDTQYF. The CDR3 DNA is TGTGCCAGCAGTTTCTCTACTAGCGGTCTAACAGATACGCAGTATTTT. The chain carries TRBV12-3 or TRBV12-4 and TRBJ2-3; TRBD2 matches at 8 bases. CDR3 length: 16 residues. With 3 bases clipped from V and 3 bases from J, the junction kept 8 bases outside the gene matches.

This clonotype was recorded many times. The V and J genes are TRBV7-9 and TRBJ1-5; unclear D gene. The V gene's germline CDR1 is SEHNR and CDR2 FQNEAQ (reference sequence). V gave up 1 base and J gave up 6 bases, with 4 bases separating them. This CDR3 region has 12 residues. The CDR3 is CASSLGGQPQHF. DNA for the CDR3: TGTGCCAGCAGCTTAGGGGGTCAGCCCCAGCATTTT.

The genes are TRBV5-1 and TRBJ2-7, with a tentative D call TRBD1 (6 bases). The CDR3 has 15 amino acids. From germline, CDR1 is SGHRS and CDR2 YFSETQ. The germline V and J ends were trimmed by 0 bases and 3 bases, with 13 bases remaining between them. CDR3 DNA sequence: TGCGCCAGCAGCTTGGGAATCAGGGGTTACTACGAGCAGTACTTC. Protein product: CASSLGIRGYYEQYF.

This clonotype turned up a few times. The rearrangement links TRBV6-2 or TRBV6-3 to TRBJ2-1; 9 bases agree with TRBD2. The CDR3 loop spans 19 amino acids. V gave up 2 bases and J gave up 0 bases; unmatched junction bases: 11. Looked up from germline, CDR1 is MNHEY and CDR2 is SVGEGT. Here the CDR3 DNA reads TGTGCCAGCAGTTACCTCTGGCGGGAGGGCCGAGGCTCCTACAATGAGCAGTTCTTC. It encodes CASSYLWREGRGSYNEQFF.

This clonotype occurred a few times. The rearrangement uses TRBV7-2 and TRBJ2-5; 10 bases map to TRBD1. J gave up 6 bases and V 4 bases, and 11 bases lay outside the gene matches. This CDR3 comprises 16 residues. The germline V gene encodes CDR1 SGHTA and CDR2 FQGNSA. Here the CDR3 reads CASSWLEGQGKKTQYF. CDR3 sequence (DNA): TGTGCCAGCAGCTGGCTTGAGGGACAGGGGAAAAAGACCCAGTACTTC.

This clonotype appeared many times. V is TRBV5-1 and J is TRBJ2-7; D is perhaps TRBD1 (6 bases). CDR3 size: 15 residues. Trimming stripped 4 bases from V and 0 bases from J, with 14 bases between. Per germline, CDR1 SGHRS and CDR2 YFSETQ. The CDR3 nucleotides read TGCGCCAGCAGCCCGCAGACAGGTTACTCCTACGAGCAGTACTTC. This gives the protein CASSPQTGYSYEQYF.

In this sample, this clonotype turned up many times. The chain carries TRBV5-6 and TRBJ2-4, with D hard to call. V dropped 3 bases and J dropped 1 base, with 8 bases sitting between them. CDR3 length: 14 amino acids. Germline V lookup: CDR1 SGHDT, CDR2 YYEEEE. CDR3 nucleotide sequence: TGTGCCAGCAGCTCTTGGGCTGCCAAAAACATTCAGTACTTC. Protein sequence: CASSSWAAKNIQYF.

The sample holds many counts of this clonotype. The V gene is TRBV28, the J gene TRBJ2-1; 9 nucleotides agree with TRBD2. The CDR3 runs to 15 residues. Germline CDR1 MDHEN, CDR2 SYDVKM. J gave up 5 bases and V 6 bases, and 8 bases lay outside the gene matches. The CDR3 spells CASSLSGGRDNEQFF. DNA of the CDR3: TGTGCCAGCAGCCTAAGCGGGGGGAGAGACAATGAGCAGTTCTTC.

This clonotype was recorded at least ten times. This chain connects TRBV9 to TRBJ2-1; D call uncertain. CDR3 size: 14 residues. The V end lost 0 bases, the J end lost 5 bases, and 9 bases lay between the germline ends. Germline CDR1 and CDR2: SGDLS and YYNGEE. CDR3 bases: TGTGCCAGCAGCGTAGAATTTAGCAACAATGAGCAGTTCTTC. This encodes CASSVEFSNNEQFF.